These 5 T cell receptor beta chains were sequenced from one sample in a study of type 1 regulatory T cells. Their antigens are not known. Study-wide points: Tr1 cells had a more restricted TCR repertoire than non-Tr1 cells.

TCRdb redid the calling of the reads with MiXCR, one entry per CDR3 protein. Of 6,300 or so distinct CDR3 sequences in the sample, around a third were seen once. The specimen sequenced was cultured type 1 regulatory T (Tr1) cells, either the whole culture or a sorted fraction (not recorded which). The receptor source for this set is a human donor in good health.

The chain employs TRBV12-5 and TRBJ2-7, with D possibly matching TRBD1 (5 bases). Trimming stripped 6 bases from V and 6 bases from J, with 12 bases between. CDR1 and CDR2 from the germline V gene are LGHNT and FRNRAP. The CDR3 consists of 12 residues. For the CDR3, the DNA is TGTGCTAGTGGGGAGTCCAGGGCCGAGCAGTACTTC. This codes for CASGESRAEQYF.

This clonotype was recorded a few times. The CDR3 coding sequence is TGCGCCAGCAGCGTACGACAGGGAGATAGCACAGATACGCAGTATTTT. Translating it yields CASSVRQGDSTDTQYF. The rearrangement uses TRBV5-1 and TRBJ2-3; 7 positions agree with TRBD1. Per the germline V gene, CDR1 is SGHRS and CDR2 is YFSETQ. The CDR3 spans 16 residues. With 4 bases clipped from V and 0 bases from J, the junction kept 8 bases outside the gene matches.

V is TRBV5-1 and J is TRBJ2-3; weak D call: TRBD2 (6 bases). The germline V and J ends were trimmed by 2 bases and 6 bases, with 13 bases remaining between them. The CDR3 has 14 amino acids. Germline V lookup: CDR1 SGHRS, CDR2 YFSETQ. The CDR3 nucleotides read TGCGCCAGCAGCTTAGGGCAGGGACTCGATACGCAGTATTTT. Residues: CASSLGQGLDTQYF.

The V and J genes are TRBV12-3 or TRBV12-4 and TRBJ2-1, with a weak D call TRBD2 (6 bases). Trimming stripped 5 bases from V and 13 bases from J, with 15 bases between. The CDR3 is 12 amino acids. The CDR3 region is CASSSPTRPQFF. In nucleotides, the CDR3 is TGTGCCAGCAGTAGCCCGACTAGACCTCAGTTCTTC.

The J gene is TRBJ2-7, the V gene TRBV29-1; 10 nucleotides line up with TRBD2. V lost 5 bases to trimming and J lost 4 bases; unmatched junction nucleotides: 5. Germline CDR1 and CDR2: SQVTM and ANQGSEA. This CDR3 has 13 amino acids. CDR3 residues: CSVSSGRGYEQYF. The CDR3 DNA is TGCAGCGTTTCTAGCGGGAGAGGATACGAGCAGTACTTC.